The rows below give T cell receptor beta chains drawn from one sample of a study of cytomegalovirus exposure and HLA in healthy donors. The assay was immunoSEQ multiplex PCR, and TCRdb's table has in-frame clones only and misses some. This table holds 250,000 to 300,000 clones, 80% to 90% found once. Sequencing used PBMCs. The receptors stem from a woman between 18 and 30 years old in good health and CMV-seronegative. The CDR3 runs from the conserved cysteine through the conserved F or W. D genes are given only for firm matches. Clone size is stated in some rows and not others, as once, few, many or a class when expanded.

d_call	cdr3_length	v_call	j_call	clone_size	cdr3_nt	cdr3_aa
NA	17	TRBV5-6	TRBJ1-1	once	TGTGCCAGCAGCCCCGCAGTTCCGACAGAGCTGAACACTGAAGCTTTCTTT	CASSPAVPTELNTEAFF
NA	16	TRBV30	TRBJ1-6	NA	TGTGCCTGGATCACACCGACCGGGGGGAATAATTCACCCCTCCACTTT	CAWITPTGGNNSPLHF
NA	15	TRBV4-3	TRBJ2-7	NA	TGCGCCAGCAGCCCCGTCCGGGTAAGCTCCTACGAGCAGTACTTC	CASSPVRVSSYEQYF
NA	15	TRBV5-1	TRBJ1-5	NA	TGCGCCAGCAGCTTGGTCGACAGTTCCAATCAGCCCCAGCATTTT	CASSLVDSSNQPQHF
TRBD1	15	TRBV2	TRBJ1-1	NA	TGTGCCAGCAACGCCCGAGACAGGGCATTCACTGAAGCTTTCTTT	CASNARDRAFTEAFF
NA	13	TRBV7-8	TRBJ1-2	NA	TGTGCCAGCAGCTTAGATTCCCGGTATGGCTACACCTTC	CASSLDSRYGYTF
TRBD1	17	TRBV9	TRBJ1-2	NA	TGTGCCAGCAGCATGTTTTCCAGGGGGGCAGGGGACTATGGCTACACCTTC	CASSMFSRGAGDYGYTF
TRBD1	15	TRBV18	TRBJ2-7	NA	TGTGCCAGCTCACCTCGGACAGGGCAATCCTACGAGCAGTACTTC	CASSPRTGQSYEQYF
TRBD1	15	TRBV11-2	TRBJ2-7	NA	TGTGCCAGCAGCTTAGGCCGGACAGGGTTCCCCGAGCAGTACTTC	CASSLGRTGFPEQYF
NA	15	TRBV27	TRBJ2-2	NA	TGTGCCAGCAGTGTACGGGACATTTCTACCGGGGAGCTGTTTTTT	CASSVRDISTGELFF
TRBD1	14	TRBV6-5	TRBJ2-3	NA	TGTGCCAGCAACCGCCGGGACAGGGTAGATACGCAGTATTTT	CASNRRDRVDTQYF
NA	14	TRBV6-5	TRBJ1-5	few	TGTGCCAGCAGATCGACCCTGAGGCCTCAGCCCCAGCATTTT	CASRSTLRPQPQHF
NA	16	TRBV7-6	TRBJ1-1	NA	TGTGCCAGCAGCCTAAATCGGGGAGTGATGGACACTGAAGCTTTCTTT	CASSLNRGVMDTEAFF
NA	17	TRBV5-1	TRBJ1-6	few	TGCGCCAGCAGCCGAACCTCGACAGCCCTGTTTAATTCACCCCTCCACTTT	CASSRTSTALFNSPLHF
NA	13	TRBV5-1	TRBJ1-2	NA	TGCGCCAGCAGCGACCAGGGTCTTTATGGCTACACCTTC	CASSDQGLYGYTF
TRBD2	16	TRBV27	TRBJ2-7	NA	TGTGCCAGCAGTTCTATTCGACTAGCGGGAGTCCACGAGCAGTACTTC	CASSSIRLAGVHEQYF
NA	15	TRBV5-6	TRBJ1-4	once	TGTGCCAGCAGCATACCGGGGGTCGAGGGGGAAAAACTGTTTTTT	CASSIPGVEGEKLFF
TRBD1	15	TRBV7-6	TRBJ1-1	NA	TGTGCCAGCAGCTCTACAGGGGGCCCGGGGCCTGAAGCTTTCTTT	CASSSTGGPGPEAFF
NA	13	TRBV30	TRBJ1-4	NA	TGTGCCTGGTCACGGGTTGGTAATGAAAAACTGTTTTTT	CAWSRVGNEKLFF
NA	13	TRBV5-6	TRBJ2-1	few	TGTGCCAGCAGCCTCAGGGTCTACAATGAGCAGTTCTTC	CASSLRVYNEQFF
NA	15	TRBV6-1	TRBJ1-5	NA	TGTGCCAGCAGTGAGGAGGGTTTGAGCAATCAGCCCCAGCATTTT	CASSEEGLSNQPQHF
TRBD1	15	TRBV27	TRBJ2-3	NA	TGTGCCAGCAGTCTACAGGGGGCGCTCGGGGATACGCAGTATTTT	CASSLQGALGDTQYF
TRBD2	15	TRBV6-4	TRBJ2-3	NA	TGTGCCAGCAGTGACTCGTGGCGGGGGGCAGATACGCAGTATTTT	CASSDSWRGADTQYF
NA	12	TRBV28	TRBJ1-6	few	TGTGCCAGCAGAGTCAGTAATTCACCCCTCCACTTT	CASRVSNSPLHF
NA	13	TRBV6-5	TRBJ1-2	NA	TGTGCCAGCAGTTACTCGAGAGTATATGGCTACACCTTC	CASSYSRVYGYTF
TRBD1	16	TRBV28	TRBJ1-1	NA	TGTGCCAGCAGTTTGCATACCGGGACAGGGAACACTGAAGCTTTCTTT	CASSLHTGTGNTEAFF
NA	11	TRBV6-5	TRBJ1-2	once	TGTGCCAGTCAGGCTAACTATGGCTACACCTTC	CASQANYGYTF
TRBD1	13	TRBV29-1	TRBJ2-3	NA	TGCGGCGACAGGGACAGGGTCACAGATACGCAGTATTTT	CGDRDRVTDTQYF
TRBD2	18	TRBV4-1	TRBJ2-3	NA	TGCGCCAGCAGCCAAGGGCCGGCTAGCGGGATGAGGGGAGATACGCAGTATTTT	CASSQGPASGMRGDTQYF
NA	14	TRBV5-1	TRBJ1-4	NA	TGCGCCAGCTCCCTTAGAGGGTATGAGGAAAAACTGTTTTTT	CASSLRGYEEKLFF
NA	13	TRBV18	TRBJ2-5	NA	TGTGCCAGCTCGCCGGGTCTGTCGGAGACCCAGTACTTC	CASSPGLSETQYF
NA	15	TRBV2	TRBJ1-3	NA	TGTGCCAGTAAAGCTTCCTCCTACTCTGGAAACACCATATATTTT	CASKASSYSGNTIYF
NA	13	TRBV10-3	TRBJ1-1	NA	TGTGCCATCAGTGACGTCGACAACCTCCCGGCTTTCTTT	CAISDVDNLPAFF
NA	13	TRBV5-6	TRBJ2-5	NA	TGTGCCAGCAGCCTAGGACTTGGGGAGACCCAGTACTTC	CASSLGLGETQYF
TRBD1	12	TRBV29-1	TRBJ2-7	NA	TGCAGCGGGGGACAGGGGGCCGGAGAGCAGTACTTC	CSGGQGAGEQYF
NA	14	TRBV19	TRBJ1-6	NA	TGTGCCAGTCGGAACAGGTCCCAGGATTCACCCCTCCACTTT	CASRNRSQDSPLHF
TRBD1	13	TRBV18	TRBJ1-5	NA	TGTGCCAGCTCACAAACAGGGGATCAGCCCCAGCATTTT	CASSQTGDQPQHF
NA	18	TRBV7-9	TRBJ2-6	NA	TGTGCCAGCAGCCTGGGACACCGTAGCCCCTCTGGGGCCAACGTCCTGACTTTC	CASSLGHRSPSGANVLTF
NA	16	TRBV18	TRBJ1-1	few	TGTGCCAGCTCACCACCGACTAGAGGATGGAACACTGAAGCTTTCTTT	CASSPPTRGWNTEAFF
TRBD2	17	TRBV5-1	TRBJ2-5	NA	TGCGCCAGCAGCTTGACGGGACTAGCGGGGAACCAAGAGACCCAGTACTTC	CASSLTGLAGNQETQYF
TRBD2	16	TRBV19	TRBJ2-1	NA	TGTGCCAGTACCCCTAGCGGGGGGTCCTTTTACAATGAGCAGTTCTTC	CASTPSGGSFYNEQFF
TRBD1	15	TRBV30	TRBJ1-5	NA	TGTGCCTGGGGCCCCGGGACAGGGGGCAATCAGCCCCAGCATTTT	CAWGPGTGGNQPQHF